These T cell receptor beta chains were read from a single sample in a study of blood T cell repertoires in COVID-19. TCRdb's copy holds only in-frame clones and misses some; the assay was immunoSEQ multiplex PCR. The sample lists about 120,000 clones, approximately 79% seen once, with 2% to 3% in the top ten. The sample was peripheral blood. The receptors stem from a man aged 50 to 60 with acute or convalescent COVID-19. Both conserved end residues are part of each CDR3. D genes are given only for firm matches. Expanded clones are given a class, and other clones once, few, many or no size at all.

V gene | D gene | clone size | CDR3 protein
TRBV5-1 | TRBD2 | NA | CASSLAPSGSQETQYF
TRBV5-1 | NA | NA | CASSLLGSNTGELFF
TRBV21-1 | NA | NA | CASPWARGENEKLFF
TRBV10-3 | TRBD1 | NA | CAISESPPSRTGDQTNYGYTF
TRBV9 | TRBD2 | NA | CASSDPQGLAGPDTQYF
TRBV28 | NA | NA | CASSFPLSTAEETQYF
TRBV7-2 | TRBD2 | NA | CASSLALADQETQYF
TRBV5-1 | NA | NA | CASSPTTGEQYF
TRBV18 | NA | NA | CASSPSTGDQETQYF
TRBV3-1/TRBV3-2 | TRBD2 | NA | CASSQDFRLAGTDTQYF
TRBV7-3 | TRBD2 | NA | CASSLSSAGNEQFF
TRBV27 | NA | NA | CASSSTGFGQPQHF
TRBV7-2 | TRBD2 | NA | CASSLSPGLAGRETQYF
TRBV3-1/TRBV3-2 | TRBD2 | once | CASSQDSRLALRDTQYF
TRBV2 | NA | NA | CASSSTGSNQPQHF
TRBV28 | NA | NA | CASSPTRGYTF
TRBV27 | NA | NA | CASSFSGFGQPQHF
TRBV3-1/TRBV3-2 | NA | NA | CASTSDSSYNSPLHF
TRBV4-1 | TRBD2 | few | CASSQDRLVAGGTSYEQYF
TRBV5-1 | TRBD1 | NA | CASSYGQDLKETQYF
TRBV2 | NA | NA | CATKPGNTEAFF
TRBV9 | NA | NA | CASSVSPLGQGGEKLFF
TRBV4-2 | NA | NA | CASSQEGTYSNQPQHF
TRBV30 | TRBD2 | NA | CASYRLAGDYNEQFF
TRBV20-1 | NA | NA | CSTKPRTEAFF
TRBV19 | TRBD2 | NA | CASSIGLAGLGETQYF
TRBV25-1 | NA | NA | CASRRELYNSPLHF
TRBV4-1 | TRBD1 | NA | CASSQGQGDQPQHF